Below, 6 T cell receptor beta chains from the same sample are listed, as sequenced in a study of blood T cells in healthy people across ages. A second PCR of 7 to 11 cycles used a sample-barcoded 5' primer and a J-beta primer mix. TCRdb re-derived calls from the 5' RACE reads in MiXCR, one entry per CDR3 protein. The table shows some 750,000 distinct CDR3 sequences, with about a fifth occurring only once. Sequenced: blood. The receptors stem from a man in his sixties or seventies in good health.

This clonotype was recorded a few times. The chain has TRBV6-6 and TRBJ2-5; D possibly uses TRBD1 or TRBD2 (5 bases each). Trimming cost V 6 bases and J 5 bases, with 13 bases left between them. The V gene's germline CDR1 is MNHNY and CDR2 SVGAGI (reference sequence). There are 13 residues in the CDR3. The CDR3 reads CASSRGEWETQYF. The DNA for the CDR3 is TGTGCCAGCAGCCGGGGCGAATGGGAGACCCAGTACTTC.

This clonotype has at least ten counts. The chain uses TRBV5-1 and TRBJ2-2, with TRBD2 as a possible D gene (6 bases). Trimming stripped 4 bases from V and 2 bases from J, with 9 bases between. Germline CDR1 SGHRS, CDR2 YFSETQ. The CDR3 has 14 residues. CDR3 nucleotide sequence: TGCGCCAGCAGCCGGGACTCAAACACCGGGGAGCTGTTTTTT. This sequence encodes CASSRDSNTGELFF.

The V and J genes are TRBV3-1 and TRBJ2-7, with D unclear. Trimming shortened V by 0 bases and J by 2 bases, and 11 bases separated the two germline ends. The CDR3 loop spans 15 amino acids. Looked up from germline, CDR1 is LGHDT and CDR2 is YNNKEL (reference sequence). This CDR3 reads CASSQDSPRPYEQYF. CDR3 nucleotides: TGTGCCAGCAGCCAAGATTCCCCCCGACCCTACGAGCAGTACTTC.

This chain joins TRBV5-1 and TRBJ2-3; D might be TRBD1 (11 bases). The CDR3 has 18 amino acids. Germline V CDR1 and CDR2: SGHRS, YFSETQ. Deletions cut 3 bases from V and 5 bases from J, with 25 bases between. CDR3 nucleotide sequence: TGCGCCAGCAGCTCGGACAGGGGGCGGTCTAGCGGGGGAGATACGCAGTATTTT. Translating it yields CASSSDRGRSSGGDTQYF.

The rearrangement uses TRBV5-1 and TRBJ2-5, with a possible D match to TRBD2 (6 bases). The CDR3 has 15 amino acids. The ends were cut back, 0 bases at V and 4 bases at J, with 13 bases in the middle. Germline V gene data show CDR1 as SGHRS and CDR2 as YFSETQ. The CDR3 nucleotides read TGCGCCAGCAGCTTGGAAATTGGGGGAGGAGAGACCCAGTACTTC. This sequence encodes CASSLEIGGGETQYF.

CDR3 DNA: TGCAGTGAGGGGGCTAGCGGGGGGTACAATGAGCAGTTCTTC. Protein: CSEGASGGYNEQFF. This chain links TRBV20-1 with TRBJ2-1; 11 bases line up with TRBD2. The length of the CDR3 is 14 residues. V lost 7 bases to trimming and J lost 4 bases; unmatched junction nucleotides: 6. Germline CDR1 and CDR2: DFQATT and SNEGSKA (reference sequence).